These T cell receptor beta chains were read from a single sample in a study of T cell repertoires in aging, cancer and after chemotherapy. TCRdb called the multiplex PCR reads again in MiXCR, with one record for every CDR3 protein. The sample consists of 650 or so distinct CDR3 sequences, 22% of them appearing once. Sequences were obtained from blood. Source of these receptors: a human donor with a solid tumor. Both conserved end residues are part of each CDR3. The order of the fields is D gene, clone size, V gene, J gene, CDR3 DNA, CDR3 protein. A D gene is named only where the DNA matches it firmly. Clone size, where shown, is once, few, many, or a class for clones that have expanded.

TRBD2	few	TRBV12-3/TRBV12-4	TRBJ2-7	TGTGCCGGCGGGGGGGGGGGTCCCTACGAGCAGTACTTC	CAGGGGGPYEQYF
.	large	TRBV7-3	TRBJ2-3	TGTGCCAGCAGCAAAAGGGCGGATACGCAGTATTTT	CASSKRADTQYF
.	large	TRBV10-3	TRBJ1-1	TGTGCCATCAGTCCAGGGAACACTGAAGCTTTCTTT	CAISPGNTEAFF
.	few	TRBV5-1	TRBJ2-7	TGCGCCAGCAGCTGGGGGCAGGGTCAAAACGAGCAGTACTTC	CASSWGQGQNEQYF
TRBD1	few	TRBV5-4	TRBJ2-1	TGTGCCAGCAGCTTCCAGACACAGGGGAATGGGCAGTTCTTC	CASSFQTQGNGQFF
TRBD2	few	TRBV30	TRBJ2-5	TGTGCCTGGAGTGCGGGACTAGCGGGGATCGAGACCCAGTACTTC	CAWSAGLAGIETQYF
TRBD1	medium-sized	TRBV10-3	TRBJ2-2	TGTGCCATGACAGGGGGCCGTACCGGGGAGCTGTTTTTT	CAMTGGRTGELFF
.	hyperexpanded	TRBV7-9	TRBJ2-7	TGTGCCAGCAGCTTAGAAGCTGGAGACAGACCATACGAGCAGTACTTC	CASSLEAGDRPYEQYF
TRBD1	few	TRBV5-1	TRBJ2-7	TGCGCCAGCGTGGGACAGGGATCCTACGAGCAGTACTTC	CASVGQGSYEQYF
.	few	TRBV11-1	TRBJ1-1	TGTGCCAGCAGCTTACAGCTCTCAGACACTGAAGCTTTCTTT	CASSLQLSDTEAFF
.	large	TRBV19	TRBJ1-4	TGTGCCAGTAGTACCACAGGGAGGCAACTGTTTTTT	CASSTTGRQLFF
.	large	TRBV7-2	TRBJ2-6	TGTGCCAGCAGCCTCACCCACAACGTCCTGACTTTC	CASSLTHNVLTF
.	.	TRBV24-1	TRBJ2-1	TGTGCCACCAGTGATCCCTCTCTGGGGAAAAACAATGAGCAGTTCTTC	CATSDPSLGKNNEQFF
TRBD1	large	TRBV20-1	TRBJ2-7	TGCAGTGGCCAACCGGGGACAGGACTATACGAGCAGTACTTC	CSGQPGTGLYEQYF
.	large	TRBV19	TRBJ2-4	TGTGCCAGTAGTATAGGTGGGACGGACAAAAACATTCAGTACTTC	CASSIGGTDKNIQYF
.	few	TRBV15	TRBJ2-2	TGTGCCACCAGCGGCCCGAACACCGGGGAGCTGTTTTTT	CATSGPNTGELFF
TRBD2	.	TRBV5-4	TRBJ2-1	TGTGCCAGCACGGATCGGCGGGGGAAAGGTGAGCAGTTCTTC	CASTDRRGKGEQFF
.	.	TRBV5-1	TRBJ2-1	TGCGCCAGCAGCTTGGCCAGTCCATCCTACAATGAGCAGTTCTTC	CASSLASPSYNEQFF
.	few	TRBV7-3	TRBJ2-5	TGTGCCAGCAGCCTGGACCAAAAGACCCAGTACTTC	CASSLDQKTQYF
.	.	TRBV2	TRBJ2-5	TGTGCCAGCAGTGTGACAGAGAATAAGTCTGGGACCCAGTACTTC	CASSVTENKSGTQYF
TRBD2	few	TRBV11-1	TRBJ2-1	TGTGCCAGCAGTAATAGCGGGGGCTCCTACAATGAGCAGTTCTTC	CASSNSGGSYNEQFF
.	large	TRBV7-2	TRBJ2-7	TGTGCCAGCAGCGCCGCCGGGACGGACACCTACGAGCAGTACTTC	CASSAAGTDTYEQYF
.	large	TRBV20-1	TRBJ2-5	TGCAGTGCTAGAGATTGGGGGGCCCAGTACTTC	CSARDWGAQYF
.	.	TRBV27	TRBJ1-1	.	CASSLSRTNYGYTFGSGTTEAFF
.	medium-sized	TRBV7-9	TRBJ2-5	TGTGCCAGCAGCAAAGACAGGAGTCAAGAGACCCAGTACTTC	CASSKDRSQETQYF
TRBD2	few	TRBV6-1	TRBJ2-3	TGTGCCAGCAGGCCCGGGACTAGCGGGATTCATACGCAGTATTTT	CASRPGTSGIHTQYF
TRBD1	large	TRBV20-1	TRBJ1-1	TGCAGTGCTATCCCTCTTAGGACAGGCGGCAACACTGAAGCTTTCTTT	CSAIPLRTGGNTEAFF
TRBD1	few	TRBV5-6	TRBJ2-2	TGTGCCAGCAGCTGGCGGGACAGGGCCACCGGGGAGCTGTTTTTT	CASSWRDRATGELFF
TRBD1	few	TRBV5-1	TRBJ2-2	TGCGCCAGCAGCTTCGACAGGGCGGTCGGGGAGCTGTTTTTT	CASSFDRAVGELFF
TRBD1	few	TRBV12-3/TRBV12-4	TRBJ2-3	TGTGCCAGCAGTTCGGATGGGACAGGCAGCGTGGGGGATACGCAGTATTTT	CASSSDGTGSVGDTQYF
.	few	TRBV4-3	TRBJ1-2	TGCGCCAGCAGCCAAGATCTGGGAGCTAACTATGGCTACACCTTC	CASSQDLGANYGYTF
.	.	TRBV25-1	TRBJ2-3	TGTGCCAGCAGTGAGGCACTACTCAAGGGAGATACGCAGTATTTT	CASSEALLKGDTQYF
TRBD1	medium-sized	TRBV20-1	TRBJ1-5	TGCAGTGCTAGCGTCAGGGGGCTTGCTCAGCCCCAGCATTTT	CSASVRGLAQPQHF
.	.	TRBV20-1	TRBJ1-3	TGCAGTGCCAGACCCGAAGATGGAAACACCATATATTTT	CSARPEDGNTIYF
TRBD1	large	TRBV20-1	TRBJ2-7	TGCAGTGCTAACCGACAGGGCTACGAGCAGTACTTC	CSANRQGYEQYF
.	.	TRBV10-3	TRBJ1-2	TGTGCCATCAGTGAGATGGGGGACTATGGCTACACCTTC	CAISEMGDYGYTF
.	.	TRBV29-1	TRBJ2-7	TGCAGCGTTGTTAAGCCCCCAAACGAGCAGTACTTC	CSVVKPPNEQYF
.	.	TRBV14	TRBJ2-7	TGTGCCAGCAGCCGAAGTACGCTGACCCGCTACGAGCAGTACTTC	CASSRSTLTRYEQYF
.	large	TRBV20-1	TRBJ1-2	TGCAGTGCGTTCCTTGGGCAGGGGATAGCCTATGGCTACACCTTC	CSAFLGQGIAYGYTF
TRBD1	large	TRBV27	TRBJ1-2	TGTGCCAGCAGTTTCCGGACAGGGAATGGCTACACCTTC	CASSFRTGNGYTF
.	large	TRBV6-2/TRBV6-3	TRBJ2-2	TGTGCCAGCAGTTACCCCGGGGAGCTGTTTTTT	CASSYPGELFF
TRBD2	.	TRBV20-1	TRBJ2-5	TGCAGTGCTAGCGGGGCTAGCGGGGGGGGACCCCAAGAGACCCAGTACTTC	CSASGASGGGPQETQYF
.	once	TRBV30	TRBJ2-3	TGTGCCTGGAGTGTAATAGATACGCAGTATTTT	CAWSVIDTQYF
.	few	TRBV28	TRBJ2-5	TGTGCCAGCAGTTCCAGCCAGACTAAAGAGACCCAGTACTTC	CASSSSQTKETQYF
TRBD2	large	TRBV6-5	TRBJ2-2	TGTGCCAGCGCAAATAGCGGGGGCCCTGTTACCGGGGAGCTGTTTTTT	CASANSGGPVTGELFF
TRBD1	large	TRBV7-2	TRBJ2-7	TGTGCCAGCAGCCAACAGGGGGAGGTGCAGTACTTC	CASSQQGEVQYF
.	.	TRBV7-9	TRBJ1-3	TGTGCCAGCAGCCGCCTTTTGGGGAACTTAGTCTCTGGAAACACCATATATTTT	CASSRLLGNLVSGNTIYF
TRBD2	few	TRBV7-2	TRBJ2-2	TGTGCCAGCAGCTTAGCCGGGGGGAGCACCGGGGAGCTGTTTTTT	CASSLAGGSTGELFF
TRBD1	large	TRBV6-5	TRBJ1-2	TGTGCCAGCAGCCCCGGACAGGAGTATGGCTACACCTTC	CASSPGQEYGYTF
.	large	TRBV5-1	TRBJ2-7	TGCGCCAGCTCACATGGCCCTCGCTACGAGCAGTACTTC	CASSHGPRYEQYF
.	few	TRBV20-1	TRBJ2-3	TGCAGTGCTAGCCGCGGAGGGGGAACAGATACGCAGTATTTT	CSASRGGGTDTQYF
.	.	TRBV9	TRBJ1-2	TGTGCCAGCAGCCCCCGGGCTGGAACTAACTATGGCTACACCTTC	CASSPRAGTNYGYTF
.	few	TRBV11-2	TRBJ1-3	TGTGCCAGCAGCTTAGTTGGCGGAGCCTCTGGAAACACCATATATTTT	CASSLVGGASGNTIYF
.	large	TRBV6-1	TRBJ1-2	TGTGCCGCCTGGCCCGGGACCTATGGCTACACCTTC	CAAWPGTYGYTF
.	few	TRBV5-6	TRBJ2-3	TGTGCCAGCAGCTTGGTCCAGGAGACAGATACGCAGTATTTT	CASSLVQETDTQYF
TRBD2	.	TRBV6-1	TRBJ2-1	TGTGCCAGCAGTGAGGGACTAGCGGGGGTTTACAATGAGCAGTTCTTC	CASSEGLAGVYNEQFF
TRBD2	once	TRBV6-5	TRBJ2-5	TGTGCCAGCAGTTTCCTAGCGGGGGCCCCCCAAGAGACCCAGTACTTC	CASSFLAGAPQETQYF
TRBD2	few	TRBV5-1	TRBJ2-7	TGCGCCAGCAGCCCGGGACTAGCGGCAACCGAGCAGTACTTC	CASSPGLAATEQYF
TRBD2	few	TRBV20-1	TRBJ2-1	TGCAGTGCTCCAGGACTAGCGGGGGAGTACAATGAGCAGTTCTTC	CSAPGLAGEYNEQFF
TRBD2	.	TRBV9	TRBJ2-7	TGTGCCAGCAGCGTAGCTCCCGGTCCCTCGGCGGGGGATTACGAGCAGTACTTC	CASSVAPGPSAGDYEQYF